The 5 T cell receptor beta chains below were found in one sample sequenced in a study of radiotherapy plus CTLA-4 blockade in lung cancer. TCRdb's table, derived via immunoSEQ multiplex PCR, lists solely in-frame clones and lacks some. Of 45,000 or so clones listed, nearly 90% are singletons. The sequencing used peripheral blood, collected from a patient treated with radiotherapy plus ipilimumab. These receptors came from a human donor with non-small cell lung cancer whose response to radiotherapy plus ipilimumab could not be evaluated.

The chain has TRBV4-1 and TRBJ1-1, with D tentatively TRBD1 (6 bases). CDR1 and CDR2 from the germline V gene are MGHRA and YSYEKL. The CDR3 has 16 amino acids. V gave up 4 bases and J gave up 0 bases, with 15 bases separating them. DNA of the CDR3: TGCGCCAGCAGCCGAGGTCAGGGGCCGATGAACACTGAAGCTTTCTTT. This gives the protein CASSRGQGPMNTEAFF.

The gene calls are TRBV30 and TRBJ2-1, with TRBD2 identical over 11 bases. From germline, CDR1 is GTSNPN and CDR2 SVGIG (reference sequence). Unmatched junction bases numbered 4, after V lost 2 bases and J lost 4 bases. CDR3 size: 15 residues. CDR3 bases: TGTGCCTGGAGTCCCGGGACTAGCGGTTACAATGAGCAGTTCTTC. Its protein product is CAWSPGTSGYNEQFF. Full variable domain (missing parts from reference TRBV30 and TRBJ2-1): SQTIHQWPATLVQPVGSPLSLECTVEGTSNPNLYWYRQAAGRGLQLLFYSVGIGQISSEVPQNLSASRPQDRQFILSSKKLLLSDSGFYLCAWSPGTSGYNEQFFGPGTRLTVL.

The chain has TRBV7-8 and TRBJ1-5; maybe TRBD1 (6 bases). Germline CDR1 is SGHVS and CDR2 is FQNEAQ. The CDR3 totals 13 residues. Deletions cut 6 bases from V and 11 bases from J, with 17 bases between. CDR3 nucleotides: TGTGCCAGCAGTCCCAGGGGTCTCGAGGCCCAGCATTTT. The encoded protein is CASSPRGLEAQHF. Supplemented by reference TRBV7-8 and TRBJ1-5, the full variable domain reads GAGVSQSPRYKVAKRGQDVALRCDPISGHVSLFWYQQALGQGPEFLTYFQNEAQLDKSGLPSDRFFAERPEGSVSTLKIQRTQQEDSAVYLCASSPRGLEAQHFGDGTRLSIL.

V gene TRBV29-1 combines with J gene TRBJ1-2, with 7 nucleotides matching TRBD1. The germline gives CDR1 SQVTM, CDR2 ANQGSEA. This CDR3 has 12 residues. V lost 6 bases and J lost 4; bases outside the gene matches: 5. In nucleotides, the CDR3 is TGCAGCGTCGACAGGGACCCCTATGGCTACACCTTC. Its protein is CSVDRDPYGYTF.

This chain connects TRBV5-1 to TRBJ2-1; 8 bases line up with TRBD1. V dropped 6 bases and J dropped 5; count of bases not matched to a gene: 13. The germline V gene encodes CDR1 SGHRS and CDR2 YFSETQ. The CDR3 has 16 residues. This chain's CDR3 is CASNDRGTFADNEQFF. Written as DNA, the CDR3 is TGCGCCAGCAACGACAGGGGAACCTTTGCGGACAATGAGCAGTTCTTC.